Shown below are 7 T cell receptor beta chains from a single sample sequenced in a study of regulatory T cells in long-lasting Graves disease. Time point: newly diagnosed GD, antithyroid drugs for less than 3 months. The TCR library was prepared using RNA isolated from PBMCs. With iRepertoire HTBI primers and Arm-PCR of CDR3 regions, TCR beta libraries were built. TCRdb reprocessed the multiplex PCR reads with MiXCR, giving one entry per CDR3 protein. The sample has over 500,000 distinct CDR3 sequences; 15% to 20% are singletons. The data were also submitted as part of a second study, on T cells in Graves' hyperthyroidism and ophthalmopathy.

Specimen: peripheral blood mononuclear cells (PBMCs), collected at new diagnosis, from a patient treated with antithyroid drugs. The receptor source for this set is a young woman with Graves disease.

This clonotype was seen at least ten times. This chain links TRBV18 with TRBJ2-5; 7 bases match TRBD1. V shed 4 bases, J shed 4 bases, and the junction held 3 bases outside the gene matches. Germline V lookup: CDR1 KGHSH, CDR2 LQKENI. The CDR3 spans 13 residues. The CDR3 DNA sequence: TGTGCCAGCTCACTGGACAGGAGAGAGACCCAGTACTTC. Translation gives CASSLDRRETQYF.

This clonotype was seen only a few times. CDR3 nucleotide sequence: TGTGCCAGCAGCGTGGGTTTAGCGGCGGGCTACAATGAGCAGTTCTTC. This codes for CASSVGLAAGYNEQFF. The gene calls are TRBV9 and TRBJ2-1; tentatively, D is TRBD2 (6 bases). From germline, CDR1 is SGDLS and CDR2 YYNGEE. The CDR3 extends over 16 amino acids. The ends were cut back, 2 bases at V and 3 bases at J, with 15 bases in the middle.

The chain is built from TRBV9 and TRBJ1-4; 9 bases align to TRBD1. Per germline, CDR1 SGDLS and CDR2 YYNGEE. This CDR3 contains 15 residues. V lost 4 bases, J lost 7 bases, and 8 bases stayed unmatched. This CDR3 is CASSLSGTGIEKLFF. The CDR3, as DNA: TGTGCCAGCAGCTTATCCGGGACAGGGATTGAAAAACTGTTTTTT.

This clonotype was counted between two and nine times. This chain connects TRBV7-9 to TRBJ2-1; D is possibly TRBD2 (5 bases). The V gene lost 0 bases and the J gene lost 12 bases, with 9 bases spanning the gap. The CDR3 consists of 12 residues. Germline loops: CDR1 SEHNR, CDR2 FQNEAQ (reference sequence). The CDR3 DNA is TGTGCCAGCAGCTTAGCGGGAGACCGGCAGTTCTTC. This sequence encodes CASSLAGDRQFF.

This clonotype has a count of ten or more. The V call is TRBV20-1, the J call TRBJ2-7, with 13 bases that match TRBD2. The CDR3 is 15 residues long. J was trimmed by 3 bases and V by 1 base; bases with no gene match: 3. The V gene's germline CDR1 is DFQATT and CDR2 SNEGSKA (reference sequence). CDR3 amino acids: CSARARTSGSYEQYF. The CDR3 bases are TGCAGTGCTAGAGCACGGACTAGCGGGAGCTACGAGCAGTACTTC.

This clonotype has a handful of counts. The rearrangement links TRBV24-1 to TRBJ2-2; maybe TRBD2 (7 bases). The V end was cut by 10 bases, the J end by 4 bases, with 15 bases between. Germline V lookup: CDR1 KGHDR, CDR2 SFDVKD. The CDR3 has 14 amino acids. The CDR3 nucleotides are TGTGCCACTGGTGGGGGGGCCCGCACCGGGGAGCTGTTTTTT. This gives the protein CATGGGARTGELFF.

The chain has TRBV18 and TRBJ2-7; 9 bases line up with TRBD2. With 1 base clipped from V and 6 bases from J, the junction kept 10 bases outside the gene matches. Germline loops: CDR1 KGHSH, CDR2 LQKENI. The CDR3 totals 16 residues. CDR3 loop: CASSPQSPAGGSEQYF. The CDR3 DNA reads TGTGCCAGCTCACCACAGTCCCCAGCGGGAGGCAGCGAGCAGTACTTC. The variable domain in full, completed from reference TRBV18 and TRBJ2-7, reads NAGVMQNPRHLVRRRGQEARLRCSPMKGHSHVYWYRQLPEEGLKFMVYLQKENIIDESGMPKERFSAEFPKEGPSILRIQQVVRGDSAAYFCASSPQSPAGGSEQYFGPGTRLTVT.